These T cell receptor beta chains were read from a single sample in a study of blood T cells in healthy people across ages. TCRdb re-called the 5' RACE reads with MiXCR, one entry per CDR3 protein. The sample holds around 1,600,000 distinct CDR3 sequences, about 45% seen once. The sample consisted of blood. These TCRs come from a woman under 30 in good health. Both conserved end residues are part of each CDR3. A D gene is named only where the DNA matches it firmly. Some rows mark clone size as missing; the rest say once, few, many or name a class of expanded clone.

TRBJ2-3	TRBV20-1	few	NA	14	TGCAGTGCTAGGGACACCCAACTGGGAGATACGCAGTATTTT	CSARDTQLGDTQYF
TRBJ2-7	TRBV4-2	NA	TRBD2	15	TGTGCCAGCAGTCCCTGGGGGGGGGTGGACAATGAGCAGTACTTC	CASSPWGGVDNEQYF
TRBJ2-3	TRBV20-1	NA	TRBD2	10	TGCAGTACTTCCGGGACTATTCAGTATTTT	CSTSGTIQYF
TRBJ1-2	TRBV6-2/TRBV6-3	NA	NA	13	TGTGCCAGCAGTTACCGGGGTCAGTATGGCTACGCCTTC	CASSYRGQYGYAF
TRBJ2-2	TRBV6-5	few	NA	12	TGTGCCAGCAGTTACGGGCCGACTGAGCTGTTTTTT	CASSYGPTELFF
TRBJ2-1	TRBV30	few	NA	15	TGTGCCTGGAGTGTACGCGGGGGCCCCTACAATGAGCAGTTCTTC	CAWSVRGGPYNEQFF
TRBJ1-2	TRBV24-1	NA	NA	12	TGTGCCACCAGTGTCGGAAACTATGGCTACACCTTC	CATSVGNYGYTF
TRBJ2-7	TRBV3-1	NA	NA	16	TGTGCCAGCAGCGCTACCTGGCGAAGGAGCTCCTACGAGCAGTACTTC	CASSATWRRSSYEQYF
TRBJ2-7	TRBV10-3	few	NA	14	TGTGCCATCAGTGAAGCGCAGAGCTCCTACGAGCAGTACTTC	CAISEAQSSYEQYF
TRBJ2-5	TRBV3-1	few	NA	14	TGTGCCAGCAGCCAAGTGGACTTTCAAGAGACCCAGTACTTC	CASSQVDFQETQYF
TRBJ2-3	TRBV27	few	NA	13	TGTGCCAGCAGTGTTCGCTTTGGAGATACGCAGTATTTT	CASSVRFGDTQYF
TRBJ1-2	TRBV9	NA	NA	13	TGTGCCAGCAGCGCCCGGACGGCGCATGGCTACACCTTC	CASSARTAHGYTF
TRBJ2-1	TRBV20-1	once	TRBD2	16	TGCAGTGCTAGAGTTTATTCGGGAGGGCCCAAAGAGACCCAGTTCTTC	CSARVYSGGPKETQFF
TRBJ2-5	TRBV29-1	NA	TRBD2	20	TGCAGCGTTGAAGATCTTACTAGCGGGTTTCTACCAGTTCTTGGGGAGACCCAGTACTTC	CSVEDLTSGFLPVLGETQYF
TRBJ1-6	TRBV10-3	NA	TRBD1	16	TGTGCCATCAGGGTAGGGACAGGGATTGAGAATTCACCCCTCCACTTT	CAIRVGTGIENSPLHF
TRBJ1-6	TRBV18	few	NA	15	TGTGCCAGCTCACCTGCGCGGGCAGGGGAATCACCCCTCCACTTT	CASSPARAGESPLHF
TRBJ1-2	TRBV20-1	NA	NA	14	TGCAGTGCTAGAGATAACGTAGCTAACTATGGCTACACCTTC	CSARDNVANYGYTF
TRBJ2-3	TRBV15	few	TRBD1	14	TGTGCCACCAGCGCAGGGGGCCCCACAGATACGCAGTATTTT	CATSAGGPTDTQYF
TRBJ2-3	TRBV20-1	NA	TRBD2	20	TGCAGTGCGGATCCCCAGGCTAGCGGGACCCGCCAAGAGGCAGCAGATACGCAGTATTTT	CSADPQASGTRQEAADTQYF
TRBJ2-5	TRBV4-3	few	NA	15	TGCGCCAGCAGCCAAGATGGGACCAGTCAAGAGACCCAGTACTTC	CASSQDGTSQETQYF
TRBJ1-5	TRBV12-3/TRBV12-4	many	TRBD1	13	TGTGCCAGCAGGGCGACAGGGAATCAGCCCCAGCATTTT	CASRATGNQPQHF